The present T cell receptor beta chain was sequenced within a study of shared clonotypes between healthy human individuals. Study details: Three men and two women, aged 18 to 49, were donors.

Losses at the gene ends were 5 bases for V and 1 base for J; bases not matched to a gene: 4. The CDR3 sequence is 13 residues long. CDR1 SQVTM and CDR2 ANQGSEA come from the germline V gene. HIV-negative, healthy adults without recent acute infections or vaccinations were the donors. Among the donors, all were Caucasian adults who lived in Nashville, Tennessee. Sequencing used immunoSEQ multiplex PCR; TCRdb keeps in-frame clones, though not all of them. The sample carries about 560,000 clones, roughly 72% recorded once. The chain recombines TRBV29-1 with TRBJ1-1; 7 nucleotides align to TRBD1. The specimen was PBMCs. The sequence was collected from a woman in her 40s in good health. Some clones in this sample may be carry-over from other donors' samples. The CDR3 reads CSVRRGGNTEAFF. The CDR3 DNA reads TGCAGCGTTCGCAGGGGGGGGAACACTGAAGCTTTCTTT.